The 30 T cell receptor beta chains listed next were all sequenced from one sample in a study of blood T cells in healthy people across ages. Combining a sample-barcoded 5' primer with a J-beta primer mix, a second PCR ran for about 6 to 12 cycles. MiXCR, applied by TCRdb to the 5' RACE reads, yields one record per CDR3 protein. The sample comprises 450,000 to 600,000 distinct CDR3 sequences, about a quarter of which are singletons, and about 3.3% rests with the top ten. The sample was also reused in another study, on T cells of mothers and their children.

Sample: blood. The receptors come from a boy younger than 10 in good health.

Concerning this clonotype itself: A junction end diverges from the germline sequence, so it may reflect a read error. This sequence joins TRBV5-1 and TRBJ2-1; D gene ambiguous. CDR3 length equals 11 residues. Germline V gene sequence: CDR1 SGHRS, CDR2 YFSETQ. CDR3 DNA sequence: TGCGCCAGCAGCTTGGGGCAGGAGCAGTCCTTC. Amino acid sequence: CASSLGQEQSF. Full variable domain (remainder filled in from reference TRBV5-1 and TRBJ2-1): KAGVTQTPRYLIKTRGQQVTLSCSPISGHRSVSWYQQTPGQGLQFLFEYFSETQRNKGNFPGRFSGRQFSNSRSEMNVSTLELGDSALYLCASSLGQEQSFGPGTRLTVL.

There are a few counts of this clonotype. This chain connects TRBV20-1 to TRBJ1-4; the D gene is possibly TRBD1 (5 bases). Germline lookup yields CDR1 DFQATT and CDR2 SNEGSKA (reference sequence). With 1 base removed from V and 8 bases from J, the gap between germline ends came to 5 bases. The CDR3 has 11 residues. CDR3 sequence: CSARGQEKLFF. The CDR3 DNA sequence: TGCAGTGCTAGAGGACAGGAAAAACTGTTTTTT.

The rearrangement joins TRBV11-2 to TRBJ2-2; 8 bases align to TRBD1. The junction had 8 bases not matched to a gene; V was cut back by 4 bases and J by 7 bases. Germline values: CDR1 SGHAT, CDR2 FQNNGV. This CDR3 comprises 15 residues. CDR3 bases: TGTGCCAGCAGCTGGGAGGACAGGGAGTACGGGGAGCTGTTTTTT. Translating it yields CASSWEDREYGELFF.

The chain recombines TRBV15 with TRBJ1-5; D uncertain. The V and J ends lost 1 base and 5 bases respectively, with 3 bases between them. The CDR3 consists of 12 residues. Germline CDR1 is LNHNV and CDR2 is YYDKDF (reference sequence). CDR3 coding DNA: TGTGCCACCAGCAGAGGGTATCAGCCCCAGCATTTT. This codes for CATSRGYQPQHF.

V usage is TRBV7-9 and J usage is TRBJ1-2, with TRBD1 matching 7 bases. The CDR3 has 16 residues. J was trimmed by 7 bases and V by 2 bases; bases with no gene match: 13. CDR1 SEHNR and CDR2 FQNEAQ come from the germline V gene (reference sequence). CDR3: CASSLLPGQPAGGYTF. CDR3 nucleotides: TGTGCCAGCAGCTTACTACCGGGACAGCCGGCCGGTGGCTACACCTTC.

V and J are TRBV20-1 and TRBJ2-5; D is uncertain. Trimming shortened V by 0 bases and J by 7 bases, and 12 bases separated the two germline ends. The CDR3 runs to 13 residues. Germline V gene data show CDR1 as DFQATT and CDR2 as SNEGSKA (reference sequence). CDR3 region: CSARDGPAGTQYF. CDR3 sequence (DNA): TGCAGTGCTAGAGACGGTCCGGCTGGGACCCAGTACTTC.

CDR3 region: CASSPQHEQFF. CDR3 bases: TGTGCCAGCTCACCACAGCATGAGCAGTTCTTC. The chain joins TRBV18 to TRBJ2-1, with D uncertain. Germline-derived CDR1 and CDR2 are KGHSH and LQKENI. Trimming took off 1 base at V and 8 bases at J, with 3 bases between the two ends. This CDR3 is 11 amino acids long.

This clonotype has more than one count but fewer than ten. Since the CDR3 does not end with the conserved phenylalanine or tryptophan, this likely comes from a read error. The limits of the CDR3 on the DNA are not certain, so only TCRdb's listed CDR3 is given. The CDR3 protein is CAISESSGLAGDPLV. The chain has TRBV10-3 and TRBJ2-5; TRBD2, the D gene given by the table, was not confirmed from the DNA. The CDR3 length is 15 residues, termini included. CDR1 and CDR2 from the germline V gene are ENHRY and SYGVKD.

V gene TRBV4-1 combines with J gene TRBJ2-5, with a weak D call TRBD2 (6 bases). Judging by the DNA end, TRBJ2-1 fits better; the J call may be wrong. Germline V gene lookup returns CDR1 MGHRA and CDR2 YSYEKL. This CDR3 spans 15 amino acids. CDR3 region: CASSQLGRDNNEQFF. CDR3 nucleotide sequence: TGCGCCAGCAGCCAACTCGGGCGGGATAACAATGAGCAGTTCTTC.

This clonotype was counted a few times. This sequence joins TRBV21-1 and TRBJ2-1; the listed D gene, TRBD1, was not tested against the DNA. TRBV21-1 is described as a pseudogene. This CDR3 is built from 16 residues. CDR3 loop: CASSKGQSGPYNEQFF. In DNA, the CDR3 is TGTGCCAGCAGCAAGGGGCAGAGCGGTCCCTACAATGAGCAGTTCTTC.

There are a few counts of this clonotype. The chain links TRBV7-9 to TRBJ2-1; 7 nucleotides agree with TRBD2. In germline, CDR1 is SEHNR, CDR2 FQNEAQ (reference sequence). The CDR3 is 15 amino acids. The V gene end was trimmed by 2 bases and the J gene end by 5 bases; junction bases not matched to a gene: 6. The CDR3 DNA is TGTGCCAGCAGCTTAAGGCTAGCGGAAAACAATGAGCAGTTCTTC. Translated: CASSLRLAENNEQFF.

This sequence joins TRBV3-1 and TRBJ2-7; D remains unclear. CDR1 and CDR2 (germline): LGHDT, YNNKEL (reference sequence). The CDR3 runs to 14 residues. V lost 1 base and J lost 7, with 14 bases in between. This CDR3 is CASSQGTAFWEQYF. The DNA of the CDR3 is TGTGCCAGCAGCCAAGGGACGGCCTTTTGGGAGCAGTACTTC.

This clonotype was counted a few times. J is TRBJ2-3 and V is TRBV7-3; D unclear. The CDR3 is 15 amino acids. Trimming took 1 base from V and 2 from J, leaving 10 bases between them. Germline CDR1 and CDR2: SGHTA and FQGTGA. The CDR3 spells CASSLSGLPTDTQYF. The CDR3 DNA reads TGTGCCAGCAGCTTAAGCGGCCTTCCCACAGATACGCAGTATTTT. Supplemented by reference TRBV7-3 and TRBJ2-3, the full variable domain reads GAGVSQTPSNKVTEKGKYVELRCDPISGHTALYWYRQSLGQGPEFLIYFQGTGAADDSGLPNDRFFAVRPEGSVSTLKIQRTERGDSAVYLCASSLSGLPTDTQYFGPGTRLTVL.

This clonotype appeared a single time. This chain connects TRBV13 to TRBJ2-7; TRBD1 is a possible D gene (5 bases). This CDR3 comprises 12 residues. V was trimmed by 4 bases and J by 6 bases, leaving 10 bases between them. Germline CDR1 is PRHDT and CDR2 is FYEKMQ (reference sequence). CDR3 sequence: CASSSQGTEQYF. The CDR3 bases are TGTGCCAGCAGCTCCCAGGGTACCGAGCAGTACTTC.

This clonotype was seen more than once but under ten times. The rearrangement uses TRBV6-2 or TRBV6-3 and TRBJ2-3; D unresolved. CDR3 length: 18 residues. Germline V gene data show CDR1 as MNHEY and CDR2 as SVGEGT. The ends were cut back, 2 bases at V and 2 bases at J, with 20 bases in the middle. The CDR3 sequence: CASSYPLMGMVSTDTQYF. The CDR3 DNA reads TGTGCCAGCAGTTACCCACTGATGGGTATGGTTTCCACAGATACGCAGTATTTT.

The rearrangement joins TRBV4-2 to TRBJ2-7, with D perhaps being TRBD1 or TRBD2 (6 bases each). Germline V gene data show CDR1 as LGHNA and CDR2 as YNFKEQ. This CDR3 region has 13 residues. With 3 bases removed from V and 7 bases from J, the gap between germline ends came to 13 bases. CDR3 DNA sequence: TGTGCCAGCAGCCACCGGGGGCTTGGAGAGCAGTACTTC. Protein product: CASSHRGLGEQYF.

This clonotype was seen a few times. This chain connects TRBV6-5 to TRBJ1-2; 9 bases are a match to TRBD1. Unmatched junction bases numbered 8, after V lost 6 bases and J lost 6 bases. The CDR3 is 14 amino acids. The germline V gene encodes CDR1 MNHEY and CDR2 SVGAGI. The CDR3 DNA reads as TGTGCCAGCAGACCCGGGACAGGGTTCCATGGCTACACCTTC. Its translation: CASRPGTGFHGYTF.

The genes are TRBV11-2 and TRBJ2-5; 7 bases are shared with TRBD1. The length of the CDR3 is 15 residues. Trimming at V came to 2 bases and at J to 2 bases, leaving 5 bases not matched to a gene. The germline gives CDR1 SGHAT, CDR2 FQNNGV. The CDR3 bases are TGTGCCAGCAGCTTAAGGGGACAGCGTCAAGAGACCCAGTACTTC. It yields the protein CASSLRGQRQETQYF.

The V call is TRBV6-2 or TRBV6-3, the J call TRBJ2-7, with 8 bases matching TRBD1. There are 15 residues in the CDR3. Trimming cost V 2 bases and J 5 bases; bases outside gene matches: 8. Germline lookup yields CDR1 MNHEY and CDR2 SVGEGT. CDR3 sequence (DNA): TGTGCCAGCAGTTACCTCCAGGACAGGGCGAACGAGCAGTACTTC. Translated, it gives CASSYLQDRANEQYF.

This chain links TRBV7-9 with TRBJ2-1, with unresolved D. This CDR3 region has 12 residues. Germline V gene data show CDR1 as SEHNR and CDR2 as FQNEAQ (reference sequence). Trimming removed 0 bases at V and 7 bases at J, with 4 bases between. The CDR3, as DNA: TGTGCCAGCAGCTTAGCTGCAAATGAGCAGTTCTTC. Encoded protein: CASSLAANEQFF.

A word on this clonotype: One junction end does not reproduce the germline sequence, and a read error may be involved. The chain uses TRBV20-1 and TRBJ2-2; 12 bases fit TRBD2. The CDR3 contains 16 residues. Germline assignment: CDR1 DFQATT and CDR2 SNEGSKA (reference sequence). This CDR3 reads CSARTLAGGNAGELFF. CDR3 DNA sequence: TGCAGTGCTAGGACCCTAGCGGGGGGGAACGCCGGGGAGCTGTTTTTT.

V is TRBV20-1 and J is TRBJ2-3; a possible D gene is TRBD1 (5 bases). The ends were cut back, 3 bases at V and 3 bases at J, with 10 bases in the middle. Germline-derived CDR1 and CDR2 are DFQATT and SNEGSKA (reference sequence). There are 13 residues in the CDR3. For the CDR3, the DNA is TGCAGTGCTAGGGGGCTAGAGACAGATACGCAGTATTTT. Protein: CSARGLETDTQYF.

A few counts support this clonotype. This chain links TRBV28 with TRBJ1-4, with no clear D. Trimming shortened V by 4 bases and J by 8 bases, and 11 bases separated the two germline ends. This CDR3 contains 13 residues. CDR1 and CDR2 from the germline V gene are MDHEN and SYDVKM. DNA of the CDR3: TGTGCCAGCAGTTCCCCCTTGGGCGAAAAACTGTTTTTT. Protein sequence: CASSSPLGEKLFF.

J is TRBJ2-2 and V is TRBV6-5, with 7 positions matching TRBD1. Germline trimming cut 0 bases from V and 1 base from J; bases unmatched to any gene: 5. The CDR3 is made up of 17 amino acids. Germline assignment: CDR1 MNHEY and CDR2 SVGAGI. The CDR3 region is CASSYSPDRENTGELFF. CDR3 nucleotides: TGTGCCAGCAGTTACTCCCCCGACAGGGAGAACACCGGGGAGCTGTTTTTT.

The chain combines TRBV30 with TRBJ1-2; 9 bases are a match to TRBD1. Germline V gene data show CDR1 as GTSNPN and CDR2 as SVGIG (reference sequence). J was trimmed by 7 bases and V by 2 bases; bases with no gene match: 8. There are 14 residues in the CDR3. This CDR3 is CAWSPTGGLSGYTF. In nucleotides, the CDR3 is TGTGCCTGGAGTCCGACAGGGGGTCTTAGTGGCTACACCTTC. Based on the CDR3 plus reference TRBV30 and TRBJ1-2, the full variable domain is SQTIHQWPATLVQPVGSPLSLECTVEGTSNPNLYWYRQAAGRGLQLLFYSVGIGQISSEVPQNLSASRPQDRQFILSSKKLLLSDSGFYLCAWSPTGGLSGYTFGSGTRLTVV.

This clonotype was observed a handful of times. V usage is TRBV11-2 and J usage is TRBJ2-5, with a weak D call TRBD2 (5 bases). Germline V lookup: CDR1 SGHAT, CDR2 FQNNGV. The CDR3 is made up of 13 amino acids. V was clipped by 5 bases and J by 7 bases, with 14 bases between them. CDR3 sequence reads: CASSPRGSGTQYF. As DNA, the CDR3 is TGTGCCAGCAGCCCCCGCGGGTCCGGGACCCAGTACTTC.

This clonotype was observed a handful of times. V is TRBV6-5 and J is TRBJ2-5; either TRBD1 or TRBD2 may fit D (5 bases each). This CDR3 has 13 amino acids. The germline V gene has CDR1 MNHEY and CDR2 SVGAGI. V lost 8 bases to trimming and J lost 7 bases, with 17 bases between them. This CDR3 is CASAPGSFGTQYF. For the CDR3, the DNA is TGTGCCAGCGCCCCAGGGAGTTTTGGGACCCAGTACTTC.

The CDR3 DNA is TGTGCCATCAGTGACGCGACTAGTGAAGAGACCCAGTACTTC. This codes for CAISDATSEETQYF. The chain combines TRBV10-3 with TRBJ2-5, with D possibly being TRBD2 (6 bases). Germline CDR1 and CDR2: ENHRY and SYGVKD. This CDR3 has 14 residues. Between the trimmed V and J ends, which lost 3 bases and 3 bases, there was a span of 11 bases.

This clonotype appeared a few times. The V call is TRBV10-3, the J call TRBJ2-7, with 8 bases identical to TRBD1. With 6 bases clipped from V and 6 bases from J, the junction kept 7 bases outside the gene matches. The CDR3 is 13 amino acids. Germline CDR1 ENHRY, CDR2 SYGVKD. CDR3 DNA sequence: TGTGCCATCAGAGGACAGGGTTTTCGCGAGCAGTACTTC. Translating it yields CAIRGQGFREQYF.

This sequence joins TRBV29-1 and TRBJ2-2, with 11 bases aligning to TRBD2. Germline loops: CDR1 SQVTM, CDR2 ANQGSEA. Losses at the gene ends were 6 bases for V and 0 bases for J; bases not matched to a gene: 3. The CDR3 covers 15 residues. In DNA, the CDR3 is TGCAGCGTCGTAGCGGGGGGGCCGAACACCGGGGAGCTGTTTTTT. Its protein product is CSVVAGGPNTGELFF.